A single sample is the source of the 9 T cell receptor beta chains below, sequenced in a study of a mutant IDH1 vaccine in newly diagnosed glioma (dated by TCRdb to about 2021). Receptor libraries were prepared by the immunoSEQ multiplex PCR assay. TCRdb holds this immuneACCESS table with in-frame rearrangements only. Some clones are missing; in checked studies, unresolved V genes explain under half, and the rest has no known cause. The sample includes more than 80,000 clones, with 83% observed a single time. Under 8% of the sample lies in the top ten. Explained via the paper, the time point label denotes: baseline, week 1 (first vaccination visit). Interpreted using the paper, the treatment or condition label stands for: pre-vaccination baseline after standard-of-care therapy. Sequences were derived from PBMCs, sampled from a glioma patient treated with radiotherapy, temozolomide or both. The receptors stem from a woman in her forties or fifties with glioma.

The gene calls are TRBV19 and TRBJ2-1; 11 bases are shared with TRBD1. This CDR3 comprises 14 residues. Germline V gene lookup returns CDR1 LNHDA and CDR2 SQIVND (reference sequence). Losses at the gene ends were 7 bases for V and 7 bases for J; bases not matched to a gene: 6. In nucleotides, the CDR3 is TGTGCCAGTACCGTGGGACAGGGGGAAAATGAGCAGTTCTTC. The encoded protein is CASTVGQGENEQFF. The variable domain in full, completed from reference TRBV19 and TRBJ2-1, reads DGGITQSPKYLFRKEGQNVTLSCEQNLNHDAMYWYRQDPGQGLRLIYYSQIVNDFQKGDIAEGYSVSREKKESFPLTVTSAQKNPTAFYLCASTVGQGENEQFFGPGTRLTVL.

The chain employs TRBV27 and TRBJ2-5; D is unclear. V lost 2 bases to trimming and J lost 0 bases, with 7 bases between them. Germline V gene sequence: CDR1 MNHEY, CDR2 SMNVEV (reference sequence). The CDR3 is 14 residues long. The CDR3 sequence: CASSLTPYQETQYF. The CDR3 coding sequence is TGTGCCAGCAGTTTAACACCTTACCAAGAGACCCAGTACTTC.

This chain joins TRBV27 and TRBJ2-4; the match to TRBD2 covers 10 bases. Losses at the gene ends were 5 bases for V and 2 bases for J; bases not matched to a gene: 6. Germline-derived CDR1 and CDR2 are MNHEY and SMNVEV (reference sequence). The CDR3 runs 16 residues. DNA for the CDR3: TGTGCCAGCAGTCCCGGACTAGCGGCCTCCAAAAACATTCAGTACTTC. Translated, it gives CASSPGLAASKNIQYF.

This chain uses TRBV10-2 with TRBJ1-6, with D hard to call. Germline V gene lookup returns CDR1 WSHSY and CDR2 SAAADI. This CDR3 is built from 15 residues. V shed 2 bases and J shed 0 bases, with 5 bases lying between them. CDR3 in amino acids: CASSEGFSYNSPLHF. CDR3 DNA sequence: TGCGCCAGCAGTGAGGGGTTCTCCTATAATTCACCCCTCCACTTT.

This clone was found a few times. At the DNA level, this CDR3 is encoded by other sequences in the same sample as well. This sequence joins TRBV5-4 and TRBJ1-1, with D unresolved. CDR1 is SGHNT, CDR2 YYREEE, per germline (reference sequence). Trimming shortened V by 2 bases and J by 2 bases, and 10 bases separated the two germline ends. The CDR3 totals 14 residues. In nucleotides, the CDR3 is TGTGCCAGCAGCTTTTACCAAGGTAACACTGAAGCTTTCTTT. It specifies CASSFYQGNTEAFF.

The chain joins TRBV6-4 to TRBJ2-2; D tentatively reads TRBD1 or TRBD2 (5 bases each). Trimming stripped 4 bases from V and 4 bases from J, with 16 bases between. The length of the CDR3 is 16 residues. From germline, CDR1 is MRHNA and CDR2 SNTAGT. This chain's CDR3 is CASSATGTASTGELFF. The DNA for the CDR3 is TGTGCCAGCAGTGCCACCGGGACGGCAAGCACCGGGGAGCTGTTTTTT.

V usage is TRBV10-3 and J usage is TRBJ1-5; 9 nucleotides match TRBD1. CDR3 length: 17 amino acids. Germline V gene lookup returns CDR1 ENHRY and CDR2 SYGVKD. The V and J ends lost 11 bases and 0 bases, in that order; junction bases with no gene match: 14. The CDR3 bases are TGTGCCCATCAAGGGACAGGGAACAACTATAGCAATCAGCCCCAGCATTTT. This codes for CAHQGTGNNYSNQPQHF.

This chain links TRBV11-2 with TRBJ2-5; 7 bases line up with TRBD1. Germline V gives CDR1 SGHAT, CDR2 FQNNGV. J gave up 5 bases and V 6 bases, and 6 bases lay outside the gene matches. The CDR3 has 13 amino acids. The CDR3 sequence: CASSTGQRETQYF. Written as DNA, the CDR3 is TGTGCCAGCAGTACGGGACAGAGGGAGACCCAGTACTTC. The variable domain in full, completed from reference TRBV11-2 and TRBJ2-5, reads EAGVAQSPRYKIIEKRQSVAFWCNPISGHATLYWYQQILGQGPKLLIQFQNNGVVDDSQLPKDRFSAERLKGVDSTLKIQPAKLEDSAVYLCASSTGQRETQYFGPGTRLLVL.

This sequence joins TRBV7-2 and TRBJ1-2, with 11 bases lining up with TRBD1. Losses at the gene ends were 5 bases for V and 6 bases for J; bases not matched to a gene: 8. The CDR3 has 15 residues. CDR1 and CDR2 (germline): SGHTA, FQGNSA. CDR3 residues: CASSATGTGGDGYTF. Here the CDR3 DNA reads TGTGCCAGCAGCGCAACCGGGACAGGGGGTGATGGCTACACCTTC.